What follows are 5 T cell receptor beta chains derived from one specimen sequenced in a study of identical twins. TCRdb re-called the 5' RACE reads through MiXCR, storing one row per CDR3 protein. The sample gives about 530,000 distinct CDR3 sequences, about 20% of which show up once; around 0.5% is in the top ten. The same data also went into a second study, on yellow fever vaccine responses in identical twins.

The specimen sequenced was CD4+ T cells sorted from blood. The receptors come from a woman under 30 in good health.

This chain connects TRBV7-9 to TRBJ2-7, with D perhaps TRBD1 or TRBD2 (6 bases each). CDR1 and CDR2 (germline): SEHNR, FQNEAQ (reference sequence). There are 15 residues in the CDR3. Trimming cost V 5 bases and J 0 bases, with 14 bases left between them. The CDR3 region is CASSPRDNRSYEQYF. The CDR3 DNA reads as TGTGCCAGCAGCCCGCGGGACAACCGCTCCTACGAGCAGTACTTC.

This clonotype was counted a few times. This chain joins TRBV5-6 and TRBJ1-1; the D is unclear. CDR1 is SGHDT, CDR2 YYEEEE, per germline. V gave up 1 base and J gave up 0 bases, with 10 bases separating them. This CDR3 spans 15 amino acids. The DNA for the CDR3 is TGTGCCAGCAGCTTGCTTCCAGGATTGAACACTGAAGCTTTCTTT. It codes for CASSLLPGLNTEAFF.

Here the CDR3 DNA reads TGTGCCAGCAGTGAATCCGAGGGGGTCTATGGCTACACCTTC. Translation gives CASSESEGVYGYTF. This chain links TRBV2 with TRBJ1-2; D possibly corresponds to TRBD1 (6 bases). V lost 2 bases, J lost 4 bases, and 11 bases lay in between. Germline CDR1 and CDR2: SNHLY and FYNNEI. This CDR3 comprises 14 residues.

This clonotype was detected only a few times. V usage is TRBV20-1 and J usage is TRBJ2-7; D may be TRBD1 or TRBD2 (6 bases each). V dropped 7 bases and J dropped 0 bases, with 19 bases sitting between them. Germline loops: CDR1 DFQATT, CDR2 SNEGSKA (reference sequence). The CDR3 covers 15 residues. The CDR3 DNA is TGCAGTGTTCGGGACATCGGCGGGATCTCCTACGAGCAGTACTTC. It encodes CSVRDIGGISYEQYF.

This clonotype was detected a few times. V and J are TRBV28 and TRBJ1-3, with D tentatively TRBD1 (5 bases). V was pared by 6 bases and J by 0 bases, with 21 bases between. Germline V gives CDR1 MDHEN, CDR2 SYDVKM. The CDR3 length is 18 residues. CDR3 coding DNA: TGTGCCAGCAGGAAAGGGGCTAATAAGGGAGGCTCTGGAAACACCATATATTTT. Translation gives CASRKGANKGGSGNTIYF.